This T cell receptor (beta chain) is from a study of blood T cell repertoires in COVID-19. About the research overall: T cells, B-cell-depleted T cells, or PBMCs provided the cDNA or gDNA that served as material.

Measured with immunoSEQ multiplex PCR; TCRdb has only the in-frame clones, and not every one. This table has fewer than 200,000 clones, around 90% appearing once. V lost 7 bases, J lost 8 bases, and 21 bases lay in between. This CDR3 region has 15 residues. Germline assignment: CDR1 SGHRS and CDR2 YFSETQ. The receptor comes from a woman in her forties or fifties with acute or convalescent COVID-19. The sequenced sample was peripheral blood. The chain couples TRBV5-1 to TRBJ1-4; D is uncertain. CDR3 nucleotides: TGCGCCAGCCGACCAGGAAGCGGGTACATGGAAAAACTGTTTTTT. This translates into CASRPGSGYMEKLFF.